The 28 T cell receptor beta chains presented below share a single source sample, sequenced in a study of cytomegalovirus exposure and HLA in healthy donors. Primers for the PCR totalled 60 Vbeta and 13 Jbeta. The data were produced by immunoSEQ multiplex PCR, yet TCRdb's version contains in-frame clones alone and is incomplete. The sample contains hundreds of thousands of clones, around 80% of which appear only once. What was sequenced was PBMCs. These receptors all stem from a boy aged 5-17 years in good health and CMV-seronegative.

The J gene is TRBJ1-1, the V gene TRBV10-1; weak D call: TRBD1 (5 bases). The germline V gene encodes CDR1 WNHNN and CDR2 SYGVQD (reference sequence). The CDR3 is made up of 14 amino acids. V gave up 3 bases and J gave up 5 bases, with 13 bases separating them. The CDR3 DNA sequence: TGCGCCAGCAGTGACTCAGGGCTCGGGACTGAAGCTTTCTTT. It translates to CASSDSGLGTEAFF.

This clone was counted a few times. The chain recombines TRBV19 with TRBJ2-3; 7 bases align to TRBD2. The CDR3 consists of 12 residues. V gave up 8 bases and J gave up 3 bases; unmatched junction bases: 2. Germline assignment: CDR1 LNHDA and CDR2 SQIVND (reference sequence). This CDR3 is CASAGATDTQYF. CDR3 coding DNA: TGTGCCAGTGCGGGAGCGACAGATACGCAGTATTTT.

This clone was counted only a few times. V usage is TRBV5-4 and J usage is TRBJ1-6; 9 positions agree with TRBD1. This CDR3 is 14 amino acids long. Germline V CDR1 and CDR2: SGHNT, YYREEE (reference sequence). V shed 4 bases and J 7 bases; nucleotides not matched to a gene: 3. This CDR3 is CASSRGQGNSPLHF. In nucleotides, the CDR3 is TGTGCCAGCAGCCGGGGACAGGGAAATTCACCCCTCCACTTT.

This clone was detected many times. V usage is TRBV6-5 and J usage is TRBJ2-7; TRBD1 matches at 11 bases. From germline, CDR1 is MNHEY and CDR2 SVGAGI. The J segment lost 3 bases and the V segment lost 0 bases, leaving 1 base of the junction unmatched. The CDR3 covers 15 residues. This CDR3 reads CASSYSGTGGYEQYF. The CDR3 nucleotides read TGTGCCAGCAGTTACTCCGGGACAGGGGGCTACGAGCAGTACTTC.

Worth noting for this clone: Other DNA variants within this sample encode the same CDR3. The CDR3 sequence is CSAGTGGQETQYF. CDR3 DNA: TGCAGCGCCGGGACAGGGGGCCAGGAGACCCAGTACTTC. The chain is built from TRBV29-1 and TRBJ2-5, with 12 bases fitting TRBD1. V lost 7 bases to trimming and J lost 5 bases; unmatched junction nucleotides: 5. Germline CDR1 is SQVTM and CDR2 is ANQGSEA. The length of the CDR3 is 13 residues.

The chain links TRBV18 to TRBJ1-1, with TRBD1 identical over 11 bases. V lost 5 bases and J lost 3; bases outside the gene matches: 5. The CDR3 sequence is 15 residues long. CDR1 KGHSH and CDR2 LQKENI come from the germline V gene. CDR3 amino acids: CASSKDRGPDTEAFF. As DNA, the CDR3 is TGTGCCAGCTCAAAGGACAGGGGGCCGGACACTGAAGCTTTCTTT.

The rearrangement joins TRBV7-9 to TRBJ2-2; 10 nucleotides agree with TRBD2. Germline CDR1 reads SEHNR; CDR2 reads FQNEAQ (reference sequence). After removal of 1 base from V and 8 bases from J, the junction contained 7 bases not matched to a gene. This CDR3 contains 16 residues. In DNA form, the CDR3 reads TGTGCCAGCAGCTTAGACGTCCTAGCGGGAGTTGGGGAGCTGTTTTTT. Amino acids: CASSLDVLAGVGELFF.

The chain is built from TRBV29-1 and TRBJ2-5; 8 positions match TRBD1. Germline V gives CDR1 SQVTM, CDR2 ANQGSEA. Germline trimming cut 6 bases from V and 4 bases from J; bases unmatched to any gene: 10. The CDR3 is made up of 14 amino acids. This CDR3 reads CSVATGGTLETQYF. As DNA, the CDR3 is TGCAGCGTCGCAACAGGGGGAACATTAGAGACCCAGTACTTC.

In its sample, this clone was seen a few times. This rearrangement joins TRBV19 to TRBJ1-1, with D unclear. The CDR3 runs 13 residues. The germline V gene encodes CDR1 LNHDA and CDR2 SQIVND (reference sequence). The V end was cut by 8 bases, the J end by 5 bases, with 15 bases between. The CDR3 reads CASGRRLGTEAFF. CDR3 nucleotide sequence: TGTGCCAGTGGAAGGAGGCTGGGGACTGAAGCTTTCTTT.

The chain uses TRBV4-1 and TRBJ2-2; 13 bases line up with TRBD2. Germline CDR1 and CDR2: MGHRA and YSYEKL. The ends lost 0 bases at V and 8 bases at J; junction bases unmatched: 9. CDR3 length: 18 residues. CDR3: CASSQDRLAGGRGGELFF. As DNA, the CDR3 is TGCGCCAGCAGCCAAGATCGACTAGCGGGGGGCCGTGGGGGGGAGCTGTTTTTT.

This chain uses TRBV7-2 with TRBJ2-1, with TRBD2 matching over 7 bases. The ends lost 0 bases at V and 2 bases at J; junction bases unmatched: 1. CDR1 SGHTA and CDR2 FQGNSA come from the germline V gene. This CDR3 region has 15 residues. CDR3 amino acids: CASSLAGGAYNEQFF. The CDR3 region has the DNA TGTGCCAGCAGCTTAGCGGGGGGGGCCTACAATGAGCAGTTCTTC.

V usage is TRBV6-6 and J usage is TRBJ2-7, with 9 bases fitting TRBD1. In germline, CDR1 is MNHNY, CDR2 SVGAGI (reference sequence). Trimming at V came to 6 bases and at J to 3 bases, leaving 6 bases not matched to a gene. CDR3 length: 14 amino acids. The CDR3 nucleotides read TGTGCCAGCAGCCGGGACAGGGAAGGCTACGAGCAGTACTTC. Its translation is CASSRDREGYEQYF.

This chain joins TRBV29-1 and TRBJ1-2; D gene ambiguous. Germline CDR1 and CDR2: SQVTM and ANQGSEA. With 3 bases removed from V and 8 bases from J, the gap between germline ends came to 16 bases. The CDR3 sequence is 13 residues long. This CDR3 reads CSVEPGSTSGYTF. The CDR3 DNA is TGCAGCGTTGAGCCGGGGAGTACGTCCGGCTACACCTTC.

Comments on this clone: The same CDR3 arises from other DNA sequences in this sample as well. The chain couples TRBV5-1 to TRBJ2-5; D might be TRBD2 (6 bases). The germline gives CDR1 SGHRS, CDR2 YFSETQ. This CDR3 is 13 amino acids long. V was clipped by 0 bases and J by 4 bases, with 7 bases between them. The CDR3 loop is CASSLVGGETQYF. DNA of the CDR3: TGCGCCAGCAGCTTGGTGGGGGGAGAGACCCAGTACTTC.

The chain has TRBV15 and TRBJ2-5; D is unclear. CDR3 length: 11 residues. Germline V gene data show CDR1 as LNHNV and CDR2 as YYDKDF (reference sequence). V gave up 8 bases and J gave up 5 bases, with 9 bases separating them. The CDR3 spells CATSIGETQYF. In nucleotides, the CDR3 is TGTGCCACCTCTATCGGGGAGACCCAGTACTTC.

The CDR3 coding sequence is TGTGCCAGTAGTATAGGAGCGGGGGCTCGGAATGAGCAGTTCTTC. Translating gives CASSIGAGARNEQFF. The chain combines TRBV19 with TRBJ2-1; 8 bases map to TRBD2. Germline V CDR1 and CDR2: LNHDA, SQIVND (reference sequence). The CDR3 runs 15 residues. The junction had 6 bases not matched to a gene; V was cut back by 1 base and J by 7 bases.

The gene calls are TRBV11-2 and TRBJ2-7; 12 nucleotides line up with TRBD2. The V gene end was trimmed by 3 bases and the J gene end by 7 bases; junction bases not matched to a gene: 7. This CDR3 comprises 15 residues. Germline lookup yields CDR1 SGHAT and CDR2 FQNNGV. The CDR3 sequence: CASSFSTSGGREQYF. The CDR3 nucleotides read TGTGCCAGCAGCTTCTCGACTAGCGGGGGCCGGGAGCAGTACTTC.

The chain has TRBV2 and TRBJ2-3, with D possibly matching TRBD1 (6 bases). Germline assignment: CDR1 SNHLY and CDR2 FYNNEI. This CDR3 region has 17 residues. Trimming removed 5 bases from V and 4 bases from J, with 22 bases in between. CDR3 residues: CASSQRLQGSGADTQYF. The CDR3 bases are TGTGCCAGCAGTCAAAGGCTTCAGGGGAGTGGCGCAGATACGCAGTATTTT.

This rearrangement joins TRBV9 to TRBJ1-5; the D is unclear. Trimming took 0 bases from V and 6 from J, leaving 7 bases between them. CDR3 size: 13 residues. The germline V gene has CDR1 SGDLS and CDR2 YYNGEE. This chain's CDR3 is CASSVGIAQPQHF. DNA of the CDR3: TGTGCCAGCAGCGTAGGAATAGCTCAGCCCCAGCATTTT. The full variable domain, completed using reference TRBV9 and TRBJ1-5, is DSGVTQTPKHLITATGQRVTLRCSPRSGDLSVYWYQQSLDQGLQFLIQYYNGEERAKGNILERFSAQQFPDLHSELNLSSLELGDSALYFCASSVGIAQPQHFGDGTRLSIL.

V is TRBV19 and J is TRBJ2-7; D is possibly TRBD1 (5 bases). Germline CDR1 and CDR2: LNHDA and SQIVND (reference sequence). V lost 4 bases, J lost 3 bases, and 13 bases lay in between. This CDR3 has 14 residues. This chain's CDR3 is CASSRDRQIYEQYF. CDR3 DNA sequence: TGTGCCAGTAGTAGAGACAGACAGATCTACGAGCAGTACTTC.

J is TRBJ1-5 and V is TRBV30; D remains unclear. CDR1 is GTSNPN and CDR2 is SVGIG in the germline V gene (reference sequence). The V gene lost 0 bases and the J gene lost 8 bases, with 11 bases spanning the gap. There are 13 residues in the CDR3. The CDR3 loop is CAWSVSLQKPQHF. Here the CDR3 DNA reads TGTGCCTGGAGTGTCAGTCTGCAGAAGCCCCAGCATTTT.

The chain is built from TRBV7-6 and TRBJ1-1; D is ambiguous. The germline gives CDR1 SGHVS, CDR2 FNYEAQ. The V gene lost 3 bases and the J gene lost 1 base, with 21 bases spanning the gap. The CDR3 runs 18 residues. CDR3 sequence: CASSFQPPHSRKNTEAFF. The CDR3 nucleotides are TGTGCCAGCAGCTTCCAACCGCCCCACAGCCGAAAGAACACTGAAGCTTTCTTT.

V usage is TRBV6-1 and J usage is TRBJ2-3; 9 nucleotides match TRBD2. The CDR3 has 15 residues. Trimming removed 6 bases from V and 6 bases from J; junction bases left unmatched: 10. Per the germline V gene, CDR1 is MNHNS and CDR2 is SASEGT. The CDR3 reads CASRMNSGRYDTQYF. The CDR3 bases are TGTGCCAGCAGGATGAATAGCGGGAGATATGATACGCAGTATTTT.

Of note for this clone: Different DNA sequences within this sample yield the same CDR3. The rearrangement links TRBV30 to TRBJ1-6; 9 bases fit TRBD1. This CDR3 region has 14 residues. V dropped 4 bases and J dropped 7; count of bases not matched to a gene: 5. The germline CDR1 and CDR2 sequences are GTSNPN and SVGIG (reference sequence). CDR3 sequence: CAWKTGGPNSPLHF. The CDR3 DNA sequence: TGTGCCTGGAAGACAGGGGGTCCCAATTCACCCCTCCACTTT.

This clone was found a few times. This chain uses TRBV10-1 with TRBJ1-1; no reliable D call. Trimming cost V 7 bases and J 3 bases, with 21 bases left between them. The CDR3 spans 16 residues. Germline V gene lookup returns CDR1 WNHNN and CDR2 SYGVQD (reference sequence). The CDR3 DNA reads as TGCGCCAGCACCGGACGGAGGGATGAAGGCCACACTGAAGCTTTCTTT. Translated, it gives CASTGRRDEGHTEAFF.

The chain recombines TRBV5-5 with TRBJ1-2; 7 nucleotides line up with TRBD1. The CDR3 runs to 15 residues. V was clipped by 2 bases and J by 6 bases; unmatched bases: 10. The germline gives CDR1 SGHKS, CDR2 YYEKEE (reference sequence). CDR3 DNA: TGTGCCAGCAGCTTTGCTGGGACAGCCTACCATGGCTACACCTTC. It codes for CASSFAGTAYHGYTF.

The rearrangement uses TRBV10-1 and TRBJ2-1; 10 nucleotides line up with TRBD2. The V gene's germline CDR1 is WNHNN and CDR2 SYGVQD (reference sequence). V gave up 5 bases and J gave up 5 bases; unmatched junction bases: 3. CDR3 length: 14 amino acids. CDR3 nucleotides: TGCGCCAGCAGTCCGGGACTAGCGAACAATGAGCAGTTCTTC. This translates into CASSPGLANNEQFF.

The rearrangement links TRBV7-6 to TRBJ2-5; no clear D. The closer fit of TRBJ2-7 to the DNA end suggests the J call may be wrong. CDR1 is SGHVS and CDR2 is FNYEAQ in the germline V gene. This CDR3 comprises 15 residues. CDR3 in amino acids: CASSRDLISFYEQYF. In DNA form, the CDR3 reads TGTGCCAGCAGCCGCGACTTAATTAGCTTCTACGAGCAGTACTTC.